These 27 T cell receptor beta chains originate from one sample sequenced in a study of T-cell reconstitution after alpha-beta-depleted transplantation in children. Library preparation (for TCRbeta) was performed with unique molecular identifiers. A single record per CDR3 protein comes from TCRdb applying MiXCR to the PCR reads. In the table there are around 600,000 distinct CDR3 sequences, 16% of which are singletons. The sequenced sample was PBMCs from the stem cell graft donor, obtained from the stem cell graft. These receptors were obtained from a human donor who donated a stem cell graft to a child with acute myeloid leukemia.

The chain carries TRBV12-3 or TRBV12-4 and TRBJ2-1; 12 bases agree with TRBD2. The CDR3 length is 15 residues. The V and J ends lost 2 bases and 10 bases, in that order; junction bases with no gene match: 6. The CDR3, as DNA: TGTGCCAGCAGTTTACTAGCGGGGGGGCAGAGGGAGCAGTTCTTC. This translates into CASSLLAGGQREQFF.

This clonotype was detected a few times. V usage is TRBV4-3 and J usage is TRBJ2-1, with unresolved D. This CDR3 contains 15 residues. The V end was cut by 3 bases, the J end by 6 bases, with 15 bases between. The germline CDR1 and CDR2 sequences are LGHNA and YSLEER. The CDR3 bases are TGCGCCAGCAGCCACCAGAACCGGGTCCCCAATGAGCAGTTCTTC. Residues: CASSHQNRVPNEQFF.

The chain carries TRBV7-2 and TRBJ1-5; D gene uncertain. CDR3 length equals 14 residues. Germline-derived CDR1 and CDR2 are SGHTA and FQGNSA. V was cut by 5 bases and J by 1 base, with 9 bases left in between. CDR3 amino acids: CASSPVRSNQPQHF. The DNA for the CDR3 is TGTGCCAGCAGCCCCGTCCGAAGCAATCAGCCCCAGCATTTT.

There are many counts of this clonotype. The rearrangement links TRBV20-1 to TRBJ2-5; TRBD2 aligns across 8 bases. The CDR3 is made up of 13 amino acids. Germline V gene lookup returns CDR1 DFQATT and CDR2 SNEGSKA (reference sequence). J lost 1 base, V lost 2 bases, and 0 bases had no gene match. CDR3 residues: CSARTSGQETQYF. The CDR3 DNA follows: TGCAGTGCTAGAACTAGCGGCCAAGAGACCCAGTACTTC.

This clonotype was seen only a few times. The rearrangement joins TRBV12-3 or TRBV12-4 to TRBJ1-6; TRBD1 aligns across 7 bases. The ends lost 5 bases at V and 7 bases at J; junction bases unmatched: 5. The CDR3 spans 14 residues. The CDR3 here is CASSGGTENSPLHF. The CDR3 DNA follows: TGTGCCAGCAGTGGTGGGACAGAGAATTCACCCCTCCACTTT.

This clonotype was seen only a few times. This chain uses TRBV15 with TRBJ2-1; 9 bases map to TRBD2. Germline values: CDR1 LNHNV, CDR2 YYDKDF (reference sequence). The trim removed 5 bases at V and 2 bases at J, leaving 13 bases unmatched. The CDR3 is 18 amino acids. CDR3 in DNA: TGTGCCACCAGCGGACTGACTAGCGTAGCGGGGGCCTACAATGAGCAGTTCTTC. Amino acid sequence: CATSGLTSVAGAYNEQFF.

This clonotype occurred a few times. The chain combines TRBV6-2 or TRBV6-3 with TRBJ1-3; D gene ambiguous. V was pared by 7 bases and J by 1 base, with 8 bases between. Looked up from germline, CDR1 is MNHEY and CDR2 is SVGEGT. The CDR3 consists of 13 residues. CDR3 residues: CASTLESGNTIYF. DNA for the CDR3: TGTGCCAGCACGCTCGAATCTGGAAACACCATATATTTT.

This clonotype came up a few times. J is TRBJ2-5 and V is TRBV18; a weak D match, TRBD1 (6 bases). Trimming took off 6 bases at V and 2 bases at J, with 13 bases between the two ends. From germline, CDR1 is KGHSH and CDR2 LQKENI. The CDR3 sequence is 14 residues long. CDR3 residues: CASSQTGYQETQYF. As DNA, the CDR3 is TGTGCCAGCTCGCAGACAGGATATCAAGAGACCCAGTACTTC.

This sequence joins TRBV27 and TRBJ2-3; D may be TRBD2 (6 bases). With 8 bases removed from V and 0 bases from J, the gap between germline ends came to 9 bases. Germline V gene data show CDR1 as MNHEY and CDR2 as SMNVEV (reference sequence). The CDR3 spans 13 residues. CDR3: CASWGVSTDTQYF. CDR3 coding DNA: TGTGCCAGCTGGGGGGTGAGCACAGATACGCAGTATTTT.

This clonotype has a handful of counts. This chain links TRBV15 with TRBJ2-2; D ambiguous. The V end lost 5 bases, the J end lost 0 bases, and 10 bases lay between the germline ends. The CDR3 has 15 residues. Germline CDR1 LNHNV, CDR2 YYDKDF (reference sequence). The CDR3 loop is CATSFRTANTGELFF. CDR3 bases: TGTGCCACCAGCTTCCGGACGGCGAACACCGGGGAGCTGTTTTTT.

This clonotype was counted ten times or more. The CDR3 DNA follows: TGTGCCAGCGGGACAGGGGTAAACGAGCAGTACTTC. Encoded protein: CASGTGVNEQYF. The chain couples TRBV7-9 to TRBJ2-7; 10 bases match TRBD1. This CDR3 is 12 amino acids long. The V gene's germline CDR1 is SEHNR and CDR2 FQNEAQ (reference sequence). J lost 5 bases, V lost 8 bases, and 3 bases had no gene match.

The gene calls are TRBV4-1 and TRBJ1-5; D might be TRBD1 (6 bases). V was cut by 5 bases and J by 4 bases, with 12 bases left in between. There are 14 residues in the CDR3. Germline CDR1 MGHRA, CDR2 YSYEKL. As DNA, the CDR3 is TGCGCCAGCAGCGAGGGACACCGGAATCAGCCCCAGCATTTT. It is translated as CASSEGHRNQPQHF.

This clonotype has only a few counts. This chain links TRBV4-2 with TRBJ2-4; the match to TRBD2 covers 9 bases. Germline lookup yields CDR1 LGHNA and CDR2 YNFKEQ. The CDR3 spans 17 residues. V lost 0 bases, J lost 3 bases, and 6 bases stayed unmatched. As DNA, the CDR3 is TGTGCCAGCAGCCAAGAATTAGCGGGGGTAGGCAAAAACATTCAGTACTTC. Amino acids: CASSQELAGVGKNIQYF.

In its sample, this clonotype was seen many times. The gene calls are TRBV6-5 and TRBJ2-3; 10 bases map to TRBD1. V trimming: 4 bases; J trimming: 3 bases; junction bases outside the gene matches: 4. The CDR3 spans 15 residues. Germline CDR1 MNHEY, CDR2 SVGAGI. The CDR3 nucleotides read TGTGCCAGCAGTTGGGGACAGGGGTTAACAGATACGCAGTATTTT. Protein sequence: CASSWGQGLTDTQYF.

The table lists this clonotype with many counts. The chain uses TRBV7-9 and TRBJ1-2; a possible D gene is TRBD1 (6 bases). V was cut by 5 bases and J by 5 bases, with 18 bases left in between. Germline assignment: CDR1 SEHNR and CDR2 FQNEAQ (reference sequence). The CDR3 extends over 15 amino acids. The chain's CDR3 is CASSPSTGRMYGYTF. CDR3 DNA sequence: TGTGCCAGCAGCCCTTCGACAGGAAGGATGTATGGCTACACCTTC.

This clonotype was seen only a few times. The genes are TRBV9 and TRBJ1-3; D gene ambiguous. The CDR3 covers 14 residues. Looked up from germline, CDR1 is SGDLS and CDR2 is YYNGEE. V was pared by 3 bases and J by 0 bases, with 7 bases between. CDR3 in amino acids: CASSGTISGNTIYF. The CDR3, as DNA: TGTGCCAGCAGCGGGACGATCTCTGGAAACACCATATATTTT.

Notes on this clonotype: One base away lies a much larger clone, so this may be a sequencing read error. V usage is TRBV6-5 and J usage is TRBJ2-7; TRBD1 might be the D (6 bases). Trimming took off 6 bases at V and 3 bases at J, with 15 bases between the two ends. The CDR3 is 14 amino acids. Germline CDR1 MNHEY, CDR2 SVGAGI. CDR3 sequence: CASSHSLGGYEQYF. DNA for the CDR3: TGTGCCAGCAGCCACTCCCTAGGGGGCTACGAGCAGTACTTC.

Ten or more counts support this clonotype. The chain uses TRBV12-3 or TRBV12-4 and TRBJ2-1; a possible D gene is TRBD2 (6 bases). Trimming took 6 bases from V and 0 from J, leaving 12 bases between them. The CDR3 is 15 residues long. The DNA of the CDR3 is TGTGCCAGCAGGGCTAGCGTTACCTCCTACAATGAGCAGTTCTTC. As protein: CASRASVTSYNEQFF.

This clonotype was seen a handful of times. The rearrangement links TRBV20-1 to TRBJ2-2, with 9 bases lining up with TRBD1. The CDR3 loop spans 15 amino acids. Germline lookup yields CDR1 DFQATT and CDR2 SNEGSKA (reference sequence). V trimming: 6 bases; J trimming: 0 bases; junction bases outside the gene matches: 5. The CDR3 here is CSATRQGANTGELFF. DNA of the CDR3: TGCAGTGCCACAAGACAGGGGGCGAACACCGGGGAGCTGTTTTTT.

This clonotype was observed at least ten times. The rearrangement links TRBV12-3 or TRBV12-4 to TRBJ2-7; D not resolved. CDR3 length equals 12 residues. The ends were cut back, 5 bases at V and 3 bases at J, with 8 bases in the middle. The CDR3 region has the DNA TGTGCCAGCAGTCCGGCCATCTACGAGCAGTACTTC. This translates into CASSPAIYEQYF.

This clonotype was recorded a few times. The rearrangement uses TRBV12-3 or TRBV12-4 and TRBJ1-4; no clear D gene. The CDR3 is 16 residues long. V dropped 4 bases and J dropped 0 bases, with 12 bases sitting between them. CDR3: CASSSGWWSTNEKLFF. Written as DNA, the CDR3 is TGTGCCAGCAGTTCGGGATGGTGGTCAACTAATGAAAAACTGTTTTTT.

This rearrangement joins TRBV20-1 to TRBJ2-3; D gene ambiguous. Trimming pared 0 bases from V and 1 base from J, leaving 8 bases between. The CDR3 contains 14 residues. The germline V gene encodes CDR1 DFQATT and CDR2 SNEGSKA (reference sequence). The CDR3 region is CSARDPRRTDTQYF. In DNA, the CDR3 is TGCAGTGCTAGAGATCCGAGGCGCACAGATACGCAGTATTTT.

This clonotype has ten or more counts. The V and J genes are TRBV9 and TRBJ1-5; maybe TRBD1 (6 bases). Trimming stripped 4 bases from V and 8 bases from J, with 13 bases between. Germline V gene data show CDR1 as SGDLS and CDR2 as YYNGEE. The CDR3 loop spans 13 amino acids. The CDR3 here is CASSLQGVEPQHF. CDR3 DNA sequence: TGTGCCAGCAGCCTACAGGGTGTGGAGCCCCAGCATTTT.

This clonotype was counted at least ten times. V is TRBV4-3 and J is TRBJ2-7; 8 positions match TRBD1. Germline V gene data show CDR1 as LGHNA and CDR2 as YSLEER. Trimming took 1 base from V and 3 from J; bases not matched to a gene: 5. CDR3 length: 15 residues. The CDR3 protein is CASSQVGQGGYEQYF. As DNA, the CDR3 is TGCGCCAGCAGCCAAGTAGGACAGGGAGGCTACGAGCAGTACTTC.

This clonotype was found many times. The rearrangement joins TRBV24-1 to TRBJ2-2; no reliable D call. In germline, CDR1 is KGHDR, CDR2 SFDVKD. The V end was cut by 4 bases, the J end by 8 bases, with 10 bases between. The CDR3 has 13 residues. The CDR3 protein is CATSEATTGELFF. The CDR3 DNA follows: TGTGCCACCAGTGAGGCTACGACTGGGGAGCTGTTTTTT.

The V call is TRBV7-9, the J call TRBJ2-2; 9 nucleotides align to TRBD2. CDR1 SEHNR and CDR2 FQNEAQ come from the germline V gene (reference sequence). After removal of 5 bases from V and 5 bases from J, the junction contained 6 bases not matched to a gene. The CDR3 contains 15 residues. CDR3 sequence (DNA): TGTGCCAGCAGCGCCGGGACTAGCCCGACCGGGGAGCTGTTTTTT. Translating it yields CASSAGTSPTGELFF.

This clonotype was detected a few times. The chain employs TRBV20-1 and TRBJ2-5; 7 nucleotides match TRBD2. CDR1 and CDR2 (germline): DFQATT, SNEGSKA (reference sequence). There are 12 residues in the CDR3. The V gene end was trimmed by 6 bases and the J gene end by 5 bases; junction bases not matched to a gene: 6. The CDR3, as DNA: TGCAGTGCCAGGGACTACCGGGAGACCCAGTACTTC. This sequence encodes CSARDYRETQYF.